These 32 T cell receptor beta chains originate from one sample sequenced in a study of technical replicates of blood from several donors. Libraries were prepared by immunoSEQ multiplex PCR; TCRdb keeps only in-frame clonotypes and omits some of them. The sample yields roughly 93,000 clones, 95% seen once. Material for sequencing was T cells isolated from PBMCs. The receptors stem from a human donor in good health.

The rearrangement links TRBV5-4 to TRBJ1-2; 8 positions match TRBD1. V shed 2 bases, J shed 7 bases, and the junction held 7 bases outside the gene matches. The CDR3 length is 14 residues. Germline loops: CDR1 SGHNT, CDR2 YYREEE (reference sequence). The CDR3 DNA reads TGTGCCAGCAGCTTTACAGGGGGTAGGGCTGGCTACACCTTC. Amino acid sequence: CASSFTGGRAGYTF.

This chain joins TRBV7-2 and TRBJ1-5; 10 bases are shared with TRBD1. The CDR3 has 13 residues. With 5 bases clipped from V and 16 bases from J, the junction kept 11 bases outside the gene matches. The germline CDR1 and CDR2 sequences are SGHTA and FQGNSA. Here the CDR3 reads CASSLLPGQGGHF. In DNA form, the CDR3 reads TGTGCCAGCAGCCTACTCCCCGGACAGGGGGGACATTTT.

This chain links TRBV10-3 with TRBJ2-7, with D perhaps TRBD1 (6 bases). The CDR3 covers 15 residues. Per germline, CDR1 ENHRY and CDR2 SYGVKD. Trimming removed 6 bases from V and 0 bases from J, with 15 bases in between. The CDR3 DNA sequence: TGTGCCATCAGGGGGGCAGATCGGAGCTCCTACGAGCAGTACTTC. The encoded protein is CAIRGADRSSYEQYF.

Written as DNA, the CDR3 is TGTGCCAGCAGCTTAGGGCTAGCCATGGGGGAGCAGTACTTC. Translating it yields CASSLGLAMGEQYF. The chain has TRBV13 and TRBJ2-7; a weak D match, TRBD2 (5 bases). The CDR3 covers 14 residues. Trimming cost V 0 bases and J 7 bases, with 13 bases left between them. Germline V gene lookup returns CDR1 PRHDT and CDR2 FYEKMQ (reference sequence). Combining the CDR3 with reference TRBV13 and TRBJ2-7 gives the whole variable domain AAGVIQSPRHLIKEKRETATLKCYPIPRHDTVYWYQQGPGQDPQFLISFYEKMQSDKGSIPDRFSAQQFSDYHSELNMSSLELGDSALYFCASSLGLAMGEQYFGPGTRLTVT.

This chain connects TRBV4-1 to TRBJ1-1; D unresolved. The CDR3 length is 12 residues. Germline V gives CDR1 MGHRA, CDR2 YSYEKL. V lost 0 bases and J lost 11, with 10 bases in between. The CDR3 sequence is CASSQDDSRAFF. CDR3 nucleotides: TGCGCCAGCAGCCAAGATGATAGTCGGGCTTTCTTT.

The rearrangement joins TRBV5-8 to TRBJ2-2; 13 nucleotides align to TRBD2. CDR3 length: 17 amino acids. Losses at the gene ends were 4 bases for V and 2 bases for J; bases not matched to a gene: 5. Germline CDR1 is SGHTS and CDR2 is YDEGEE. CDR3 sequence (DNA): TGTGCCAGCAGCCGGAGACTAGCGGGGGGCAACACCGGGGAGCTGTTTTTT. This encodes CASSRRLAGGNTGELFF.

The chain recombines TRBV27 with TRBJ2-7; possibly TRBD1 for D (5 bases). Germline V gene data show CDR1 as MNHEY and CDR2 as SMNVEV (reference sequence). The CDR3 contains 14 residues. V was trimmed by 8 bases and J by 2 bases, leaving 16 bases between them. The CDR3 DNA sequence: TGTGCCAGCCGACAGTTGGTGGGCCCCTACGAGCAGTACTTC. It translates to CASRQLVGPYEQYF.

The V and J genes are TRBV4-1 and TRBJ2-7; possibly TRBD1 for D (6 bases). Germline values: CDR1 MGHRA, CDR2 YSYEKL. The CDR3 contains 14 residues. The V end was cut by 1 base, the J end by 2 bases, with 9 bases between. The CDR3, as DNA: TGCGCCAGCAGCCAAGCAAAGGGGGCCTACGAGCAGTACTTC. This gives the protein CASSQAKGAYEQYF.

The CDR3 region is CASSYQGDNYGYTF. The DNA for the CDR3 is TGTGCCAGCAGTTACCAGGGGGATAACTATGGCTACACCTTC. The chain employs TRBV6-5 and TRBJ1-2, with TRBD1 identical over 7 bases. CDR1 and CDR2 from the germline V gene are MNHEY and SVGAGI. The length of the CDR3 is 14 residues. The J segment lost 1 base and the V segment lost 2 bases, leaving 1 base of the junction unmatched.

The genes are TRBV11-3 and TRBJ2-3; 8 bases align to TRBD2. Trimming at V came to 6 bases and at J to 6 bases, leaving 2 bases not matched to a gene. From germline, CDR1 is SGHNT and CDR2 YENEEA. The CDR3 loop spans 12 amino acids. CDR3 sequence reads: CASSRGGDTQYF. CDR3 in DNA: TGTGCCAGCAGTCGGGGGGGGGATACGCAGTATTTT. Drawing the rest from reference TRBV11-3 and TRBJ2-3, the complete variable domain is EAGVVQSPRYKIIEKKQPVAFWCNPISGHNTLYWYLQNLGQGPELLIRYENEEAVDDSQLPKDRFSAERLKGVDSTLKIQPAELGDSAVYLCASSRGGDTQYFGPGTRLTVL.

The rearrangement joins TRBV5-5 to TRBJ2-7, with 9 nucleotides matching TRBD1. Germline V gives CDR1 SGHKS, CDR2 YYEKEE (reference sequence). V gave up 4 bases and J gave up 3 bases; unmatched junction bases: 5. This CDR3 is 14 amino acids long. CDR3 coding DNA: TGTGCCAGCAGCGCACAGACAGGGGGCTACGAGCAGTACTTC. Protein: CASSAQTGGYEQYF.

The V gene is TRBV28, the J gene TRBJ2-7; D perhaps matches TRBD2 (7 bases). CDR1 MDHEN and CDR2 SYDVKM come from the germline V gene. The CDR3 totals 14 residues. The V gene lost 5 bases and the J gene lost 4 bases, with 15 bases spanning the gap. CDR3 region: CASSGDRRGYEQYF. The CDR3 region has the DNA TGTGCCAGCAGTGGCGACAGGCGGGGGTACGAGCAGTACTTC.

The V and J genes are TRBV4-1 and TRBJ2-1; possibly TRBD1 for D (5 bases). Trimming shortened V by 6 bases and J by 0 bases, and 9 bases separated the two germline ends. The CDR3 runs 14 residues. Germline-derived CDR1 and CDR2 are MGHRA and YSYEKL. CDR3 protein: CASRGDSSYNEQFF. DNA of the CDR3: TGCGCCAGCAGAGGGGATAGCTCCTACAATGAGCAGTTCTTC.

The V and J genes are TRBV6-5 and TRBJ2-6; D is ambiguous. Germline V CDR1 and CDR2: MNHEY, SVGAGI. This CDR3 is 14 amino acids long. Trimming shortened V by 6 bases and J by 3 bases, and 9 bases separated the two germline ends. Written as DNA, the CDR3 is TGTGCCAGCAGGGTGCCGAGTGGGGCCAACGTCCTGACTTTC. This encodes CASRVPSGANVLTF.

CDR3 coding DNA: TGTGCCAGCAGATCCGGGACAGTTTTAGAGACCCAGTACTTC. As protein: CASRSGTVLETQYF. The chain employs TRBV27 and TRBJ2-5; TRBD1 matches 7 bases. The CDR3 is made up of 14 amino acids. Per germline, CDR1 MNHEY and CDR2 SMNVEV (reference sequence). The ends lost 6 bases at V and 4 bases at J; junction bases unmatched: 8.

The gene calls are TRBV28 and TRBJ2-1, with a tentative D call TRBD2 (5 bases). The V gene's germline CDR1 is MDHEN and CDR2 SYDVKM. V was trimmed by 6 bases and J by 1 base, leaving 10 bases between them. This CDR3 spans 14 amino acids. Written as DNA, the CDR3 is TGTGCCAGCAGAACTAGGGAATCCTACAATGAGCAGTTCTTC. It encodes CASRTRESYNEQFF.

This chain uses TRBV10-3 with TRBJ1-3; D call uncertain. CDR1 and CDR2 from the germline V gene are ENHRY and SYGVKD. The CDR3 extends over 11 amino acids. V dropped 3 bases and J dropped 9 bases, with 6 bases sitting between them. The CDR3 DNA reads as TGTGCCATCAGTGACAGTCCCACCATATATTTT. As protein: CAISDSPTIYF.

V is TRBV28 and J is TRBJ2-7, with a tentative D call TRBD1 (5 bases). With 10 bases removed from V and 4 bases from J, the gap between germline ends came to 23 bases. CDR3 length: 15 residues. The germline V gene has CDR1 MDHEN and CDR2 SYDVKM. The CDR3 reads CATQHPGKGLYEQYF. Written as DNA, the CDR3 is TGTGCCACGCAACACCCAGGAAAGGGGCTATACGAGCAGTACTTC.

The V gene is TRBV10-2, the J gene TRBJ2-1; D unresolved. V lost 3 bases and J lost 11, with 11 bases in between. The germline V gene encodes CDR1 WSHSY and CDR2 SAAADI. The CDR3 consists of 12 residues. In DNA form, the CDR3 reads TGCGCCAGCAGTGAATCCACGGAGAAGCAGTTCTTC. It encodes CASSESTEKQFF.

The rearrangement uses TRBV9 and TRBJ2-3; 7 nucleotides line up with TRBD1. The CDR3 length is 14 residues. The J segment lost 6 bases and the V segment lost 3 bases, leaving 7 bases of the junction unmatched. In germline, CDR1 is SGDLS, CDR2 YYNGEE. DNA of the CDR3: TGTGCCAGCAGCGCCGGACAGGAATGGGATACGCAGTATTTT. Amino acids: CASSAGQEWDTQYF.

By sample share, this clone is medium-sized (0.01 to 0.1%). The rearrangement links TRBV28 to TRBJ1-2, with no clear D. The CDR3 consists of 13 residues. Germline CDR1 and CDR2: MDHEN and SYDVKM. The V end lost 4 bases, the J end lost 3 bases, and 9 bases lay between the germline ends. Here the CDR3 DNA reads TGTGCCAGCAGTTCTAACTGGTACTATGGCTACACCTTC. Encoded protein: CASSSNWYYGYTF.

The chain uses TRBV29-1 and TRBJ2-7; D is perhaps TRBD2 (5 bases). From germline, CDR1 is SQVTM and CDR2 ANQGSEA. This CDR3 contains 13 residues. V was trimmed by 4 bases and J by 3 bases, leaving 13 bases between them. DNA of the CDR3: TGCAGCGTTGCTCGGGGAGTAAACTACGAGCAGTACTTC. Its protein is CSVARGVNYEQYF.

The chain uses TRBV18 and TRBJ1-5; 9 nucleotides agree with TRBD1. The CDR3 covers 18 residues. V was pared by 5 bases and J by 0 bases, with 11 bases of the junction left unmatched. The germline V gene encodes CDR1 KGHSH and CDR2 LQKENI. CDR3 protein: CASSSRDRDKYSNQPQHF. Here the CDR3 DNA reads TGTGCCAGCTCATCCCGGGACAGGGACAAATATAGCAATCAGCCCCAGCATTTT.

The V and J genes are TRBV11-3 and TRBJ2-7; TRBD2 is a possible D gene (5 bases). There are 13 residues in the CDR3. Trimming shortened V by 2 bases and J by 3 bases, and 8 bases separated the two germline ends. Germline assignment: CDR1 SGHNT and CDR2 YENEEA. CDR3 DNA: TGTGCCAGCAGCTTAAATCGGGGCTACGAGCAGTACTTC. As protein: CASSLNRGYEQYF.

The rearrangement uses TRBV7-2 and TRBJ2-7; tentative D call: TRBD2 (6 bases). The CDR3 length is 14 residues. Germline V gives CDR1 SGHTA, CDR2 FQGNSA. Trimming took 5 bases from V and 6 from J, leaving 17 bases between them. CDR3: CASSPLWGDSEQYF. CDR3 DNA sequence: TGTGCCAGCAGCCCCCTGTGGGGGGACTCCGAGCAGTACTTC.

V usage is TRBV6-1 and J usage is TRBJ1-1, with D perhaps matching TRBD1 (5 bases). Trimming stripped 3 bases from V and 1 base from J, with 15 bases between. The CDR3 sequence is 16 residues long. Germline V lookup: CDR1 MNHNS, CDR2 SASEGT. The DNA for the CDR3 is TGTGCCAGCAGTGATCCCCGGGGGAGGGGGAACACTGAAGCTTTCTTT. Protein product: CASSDPRGRGNTEAFF.

The chain employs TRBV5-1 and TRBJ2-3; TRBD1 might be the D (5 bases). The V and J ends lost 3 bases and 0 bases respectively, with 14 bases between them. CDR3 length: 16 residues. In germline, CDR1 is SGHRS, CDR2 YFSETQ. The CDR3 here is CASSSGGAASTDTQYF. CDR3 nucleotide sequence: TGCGCCAGCAGCTCGGGTGGGGCGGCCAGCACAGATACGCAGTATTTT.

This clone was observed a handful of times. V usage is TRBV27 and J usage is TRBJ2-7, with 7 bases matching TRBD1. The V segment lost 6 bases and the J segment 2 bases; nucleotides outside the gene matches: 13. This CDR3 region has 16 residues. CDR1 and CDR2 (germline): MNHEY, SMNVEV (reference sequence). The CDR3, as DNA: TGTGCCAGCAGACCCAGGGGGTCATCTCAGACCTACGAGCAGTACTTC. Its protein product is CASRPRGSSQTYEQYF.

The chain joins TRBV7-2 to TRBJ1-1, with D hard to call. The CDR3 contains 11 residues. Per germline, CDR1 SGHTA and CDR2 FQGNSA. The V end lost 6 bases, the J end lost 5 bases, and 7 bases lay between the germline ends. The CDR3 coding sequence is TGTGCCAGCAGTCACGGGACTGAAGCTTTCTTT. Translating gives CASSHGTEAFF.

Only one count was recorded for this clone. CDR3 bases: TGTGCCAGCAGTTCACGGGGACTCGGCTACACCTTC. It is translated as CASSSRGLGYTF. This chain uses TRBV27 with TRBJ1-2; D perhaps matches TRBD1 (5 bases). The germline V and J ends were trimmed by 4 bases and 8 bases, with 11 bases remaining between them. CDR3 length equals 12 residues. CDR1 and CDR2 (germline): MNHEY, SMNVEV (reference sequence).

This clone was counted a single time. The rearrangement joins TRBV6-6 to TRBJ2-7; weak D call: TRBD2 (6 bases). The CDR3 extends over 15 amino acids. Germline loops: CDR1 MNHNY, CDR2 SVGAGI (reference sequence). V was cut by 2 bases and J by 7 bases, with 18 bases left in between. CDR3 sequence reads: CASSYAPGLMVEQYF. The CDR3 DNA sequence: TGTGCCAGCAGTTACGCCCCGGGACTCATGGTAGAGCAGTACTTC.

V and J are TRBV5-6 and TRBJ1-6, with D possibly TRBD1 on 6 matching bases. The germline V gene encodes CDR1 SGHDT and CDR2 YYEEEE. This CDR3 spans 14 amino acids. Deletions cut 1 base from V and 9 bases from J, with 11 bases between. CDR3 sequence (DNA): TGTGCCAGCAGCTTGTGGACAGCCTTTTCACCCCTCCACTTT. Its translation: CASSLWTAFSPLHF. The full variable domain, its missing parts supplied by reference TRBV5-6 and TRBJ1-6, is DAGVTQSPTHLIKTRGQQVTLRCSPKSGHDTVSWYQQALGQGPQFIFQYYEEEERQRGNFPDRFSGHQFPNYSSELNVNALLLGDSALYLCASSLWTAFSPLHFGNGTRLTVT.